This T cell receptor (beta chain) was identified in a study of T cells in Graves' hyperthyroidism and ophthalmopathy. Broader study findings: Progression to ophthalmopathy was predicted a median of 6.5 months early.

The trim removed 7 bases at V and 3 bases at J, leaving 5 bases unmatched. Germline V lookup: CDR1 MDHEN, CDR2 SYDVKM. The CDR3 has 14 amino acids. This clonotype was recorded at least ten times. Its antigen remains unidentified. TCR beta CDR3 region amplification was performed from RNA transcripts. Using the HTBI primer set, a first-round RT-PCR was run on the TCR CDR3. TCRdb re-called the multiplex PCR reads with MiXCR, one entry per CDR3 protein. The table records approximately 400,000 distinct CDR3 sequences, approximately 13% of them present only once. The specimen sequenced was blood. The source of this sequence is a woman in her fifties or sixties with Graves' hyperthyroidism. This rearrangement joins TRBV28 to TRBJ1-2; 10 positions match TRBD1. The CDR3 DNA reads TGTGCCAGCACCCCGGGACAGGGGTACTATGGCTACACCTTC. Its translation is CASTPGQGYYGYTF.